The present entry profiles one TCR beta chain with its context. Its matching antigen is unknown. A far larger clone is a single base away, which makes a read error likely. The data belong to a study of shared clonotypes between healthy human individuals. Study-level points and caveats: Depth of sequencing was expected to influence donor clonotype sharing.

About 90 million PBMCs per unsorted sample were used for genomic DNA. This table comes from immunoSEQ multiplex PCR, and its TCRdb copy is limited to in-frame clones, with some not included. Of over 400,000 clones in the sample, over 70% were seen once. The V and J ends lost 10 bases and 4 bases, in that order; junction bases with no gene match: 7. Germline-derived CDR1 and CDR2 are ENHRY and SYGVKD. The CDR3 contains 13 residues. This TCR came from a middle-aged woman in good health. Some clones in this sample may be carry-over from other donors' samples. This chain connects TRBV10-3 to TRBJ2-3, with 8 nucleotides matching TRBD2. The specimen sequenced was PBMCs. CDR3 protein: CASDSGKADTQYF. The CDR3, as DNA: TGTGCCAGCGATAGCGGGAAGGCAGATACGCAGTATTTT.